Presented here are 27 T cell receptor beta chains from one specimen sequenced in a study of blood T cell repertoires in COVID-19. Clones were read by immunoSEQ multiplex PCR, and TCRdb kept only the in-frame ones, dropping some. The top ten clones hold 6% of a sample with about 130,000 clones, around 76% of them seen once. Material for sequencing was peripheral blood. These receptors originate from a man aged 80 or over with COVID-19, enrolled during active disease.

CDR3 DNA sequence: TGTGCCAGCAGTTCTATCCCGGGACTAGCGGGAAGCTACGAGCAGTACTTC. Its protein product is CASSSIPGLAGSYEQYF. The V gene is TRBV28, the J gene TRBJ2-7, with 13 bases aligning to TRBD2. The V gene's germline CDR1 is MDHEN and CDR2 SYDVKM. J gave up 3 bases and V 4 bases, and 9 bases lay outside the gene matches. The CDR3 runs 17 residues.

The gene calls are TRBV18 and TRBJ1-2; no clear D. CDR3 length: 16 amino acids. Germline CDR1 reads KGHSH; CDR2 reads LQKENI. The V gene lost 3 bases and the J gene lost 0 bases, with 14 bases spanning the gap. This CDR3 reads CASSPSRQPSNYGYTF. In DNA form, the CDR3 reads TGTGCCAGCTCACCCTCGCGGCAGCCTTCTAACTATGGCTACACCTTC.

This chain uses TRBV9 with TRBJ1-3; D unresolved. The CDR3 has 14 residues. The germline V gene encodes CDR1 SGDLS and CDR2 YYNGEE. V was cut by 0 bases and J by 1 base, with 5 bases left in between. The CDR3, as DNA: TGTGCCAGCAGCGTAGAACAGTCTGGAAACACCATATATTTT. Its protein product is CASSVEQSGNTIYF.

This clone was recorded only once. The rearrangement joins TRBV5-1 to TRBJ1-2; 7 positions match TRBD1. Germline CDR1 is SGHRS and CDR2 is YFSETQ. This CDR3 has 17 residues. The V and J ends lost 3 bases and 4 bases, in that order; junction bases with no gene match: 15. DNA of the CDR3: TGCGCCAGCAGCTCGTCCGGGACAGATAGTGGCTCCTATGGCTACACCTTC. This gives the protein CASSSSGTDSGSYGYTF.

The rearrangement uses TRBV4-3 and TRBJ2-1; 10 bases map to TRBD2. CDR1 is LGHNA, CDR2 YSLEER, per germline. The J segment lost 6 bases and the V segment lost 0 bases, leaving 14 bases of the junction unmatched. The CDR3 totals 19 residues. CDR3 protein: CASSQDALAGALTGNEQFF. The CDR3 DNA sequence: TGCGCCAGCAGCCAAGATGCCCTAGCGGGAGCCCTTACGGGCAATGAGCAGTTCTTC.

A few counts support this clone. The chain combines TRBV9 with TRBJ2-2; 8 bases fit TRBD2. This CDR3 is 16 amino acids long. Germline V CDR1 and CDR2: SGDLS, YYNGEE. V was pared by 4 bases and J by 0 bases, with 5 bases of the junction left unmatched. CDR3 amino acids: CASSPRLAPNTGELFF. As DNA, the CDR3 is TGTGCCAGCAGCCCCCGACTAGCGCCGAACACCGGGGAGCTGTTTTTT.

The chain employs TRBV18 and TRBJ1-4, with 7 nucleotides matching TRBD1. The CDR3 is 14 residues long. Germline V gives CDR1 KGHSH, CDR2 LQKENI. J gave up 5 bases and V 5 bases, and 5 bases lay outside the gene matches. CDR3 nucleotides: TGTGCCAGCTCAGCCGGGACAGAGAATGAAAAACTGTTTTTT. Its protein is CASSAGTENEKLFF. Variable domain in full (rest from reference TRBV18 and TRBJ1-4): NAGVMQNPRHLVRRRGQEARLRCSPMKGHSHVYWYRQLPEEGLKFMVYLQKENIIDESGMPKERFSAEFPKEGPSILRIQQVVRGDSAAYFCASSAGTENEKLFFGSGTQLSVL.

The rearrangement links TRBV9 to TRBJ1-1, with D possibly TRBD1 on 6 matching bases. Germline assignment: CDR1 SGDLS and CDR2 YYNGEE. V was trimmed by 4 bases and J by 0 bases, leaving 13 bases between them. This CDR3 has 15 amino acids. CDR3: CASSPEGDLNTEAFF. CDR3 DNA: TGTGCCAGCAGCCCAGAGGGGGATCTGAACACTGAAGCTTTCTTT.

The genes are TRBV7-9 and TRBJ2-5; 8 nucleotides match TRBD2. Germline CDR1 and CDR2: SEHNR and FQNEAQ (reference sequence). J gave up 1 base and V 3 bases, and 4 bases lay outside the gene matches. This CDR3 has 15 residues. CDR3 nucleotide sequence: TGTGCCAGCAGCTTTGACGCGGGAGGCCAAGAGACCCAGTACTTC. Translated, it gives CASSFDAGGQETQYF. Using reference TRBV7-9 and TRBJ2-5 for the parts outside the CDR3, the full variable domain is DTGVSQNPRHKITKRGQNVTFRCDPISEHNRLYWYRQTLGQGPEFLTYFQNEAQLEKSRLLSDRFSAERPKGSFSTLEIQRTEQGDSAMYLCASSFDAGGQETQYFGPGTRLLVL.

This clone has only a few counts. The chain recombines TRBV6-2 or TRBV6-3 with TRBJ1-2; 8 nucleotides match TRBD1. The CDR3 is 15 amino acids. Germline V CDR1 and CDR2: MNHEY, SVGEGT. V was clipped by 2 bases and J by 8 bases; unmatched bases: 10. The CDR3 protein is CASSYTTTGDPGYTF. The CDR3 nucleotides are TGTGCCAGCAGTTACACCACGACAGGGGACCCGGGCTACACCTTC.

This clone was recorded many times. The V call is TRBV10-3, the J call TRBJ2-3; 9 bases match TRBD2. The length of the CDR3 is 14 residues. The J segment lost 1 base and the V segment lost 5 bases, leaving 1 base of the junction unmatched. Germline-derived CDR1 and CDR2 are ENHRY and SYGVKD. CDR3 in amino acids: CAISWTSGTDTQYF. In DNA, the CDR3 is TGTGCCATCAGTTGGACTAGCGGCACAGATACGCAGTATTTT.

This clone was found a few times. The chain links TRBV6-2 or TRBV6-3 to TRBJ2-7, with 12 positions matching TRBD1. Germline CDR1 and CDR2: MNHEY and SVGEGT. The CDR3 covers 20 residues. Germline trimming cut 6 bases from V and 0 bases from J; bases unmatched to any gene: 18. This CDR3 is CASSLSPGTGGKLASYEQYF. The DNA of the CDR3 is TGTGCCAGCAGCCTCAGCCCCGGGACAGGGGGCAAATTAGCCTCCTACGAGCAGTACTTC.

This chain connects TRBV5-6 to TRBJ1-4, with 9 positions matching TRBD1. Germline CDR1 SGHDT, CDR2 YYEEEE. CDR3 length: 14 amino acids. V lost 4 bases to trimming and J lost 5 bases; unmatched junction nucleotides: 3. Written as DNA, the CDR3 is TGTGCCAGCAGCCCCGACAGGGGGAATGAAAAACTGTTTTTT. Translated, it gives CASSPDRGNEKLFF.

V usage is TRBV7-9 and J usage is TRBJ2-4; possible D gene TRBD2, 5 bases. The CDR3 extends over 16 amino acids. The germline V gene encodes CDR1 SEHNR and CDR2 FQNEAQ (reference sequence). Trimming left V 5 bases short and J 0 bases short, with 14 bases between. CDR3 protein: CASSPSFPLAKNIQYF. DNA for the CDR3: TGTGCCAGCAGCCCTAGCTTTCCTCTAGCCAAAAACATTCAGTACTTC.

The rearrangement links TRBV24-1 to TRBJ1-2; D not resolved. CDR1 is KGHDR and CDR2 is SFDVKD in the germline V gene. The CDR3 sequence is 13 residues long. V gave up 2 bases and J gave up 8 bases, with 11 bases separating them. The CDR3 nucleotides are TGTGCCACCAGTGATTCGACACGTCGGGGCTACACCTTC. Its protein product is CATSDSTRRGYTF.

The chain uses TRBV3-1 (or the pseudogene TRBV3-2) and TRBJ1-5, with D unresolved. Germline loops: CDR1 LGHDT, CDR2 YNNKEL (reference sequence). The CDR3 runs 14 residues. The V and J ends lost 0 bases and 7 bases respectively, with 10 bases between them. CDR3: CASSQDPGRQPQHF. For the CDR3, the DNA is TGTGCCAGCAGCCAAGATCCAGGCAGACAGCCCCAGCATTTT.

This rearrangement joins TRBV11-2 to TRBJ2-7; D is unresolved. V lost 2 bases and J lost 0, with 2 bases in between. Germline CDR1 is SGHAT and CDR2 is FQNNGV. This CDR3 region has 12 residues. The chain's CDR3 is CASSLHSYEQYF. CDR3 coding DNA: TGTGCCAGCAGCTTACACTCCTACGAGCAGTACTTC.

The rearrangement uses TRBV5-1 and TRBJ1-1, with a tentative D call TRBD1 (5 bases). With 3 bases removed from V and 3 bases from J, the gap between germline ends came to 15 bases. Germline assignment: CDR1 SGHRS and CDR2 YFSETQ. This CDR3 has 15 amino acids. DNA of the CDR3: TGCGCCAGCAGCTCTGCAGGCAGGGATCACACTGAAGCTTTCTTT. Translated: CASSSAGRDHTEAFF.

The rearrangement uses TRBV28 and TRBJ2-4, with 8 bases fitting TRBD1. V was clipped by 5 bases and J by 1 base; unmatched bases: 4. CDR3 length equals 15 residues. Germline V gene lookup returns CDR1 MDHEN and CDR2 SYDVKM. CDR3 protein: CASSPGGEAKNIQYF. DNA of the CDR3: TGTGCCAGCAGTCCAGGGGGCGAGGCCAAAAACATTCAGTACTTC. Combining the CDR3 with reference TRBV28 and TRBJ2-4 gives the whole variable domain DVKVTQSSRYLVKRTGEKVFLECVQDMDHENMFWYRQDPGLGLRLIYFSYDVKMKEKGDIPEGYSVSREKKERFSLILESASTNQTSMYLCASSPGGEAKNIQYFGAGTRLSVL.

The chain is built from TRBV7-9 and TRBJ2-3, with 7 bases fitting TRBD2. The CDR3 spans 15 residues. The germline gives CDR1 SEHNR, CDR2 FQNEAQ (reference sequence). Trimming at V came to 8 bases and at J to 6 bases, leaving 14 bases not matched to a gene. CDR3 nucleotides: TGTGCCAGCTCCCTGGGAGGGTATCGCATCGATACGCAGTATTTT. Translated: CASSLGGYRIDTQYF.

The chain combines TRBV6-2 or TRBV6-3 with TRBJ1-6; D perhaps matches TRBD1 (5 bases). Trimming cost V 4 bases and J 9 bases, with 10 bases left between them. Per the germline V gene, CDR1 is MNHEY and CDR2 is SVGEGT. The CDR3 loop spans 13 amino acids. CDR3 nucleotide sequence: TGTGCCAGCAGTTCCAGGGTCGGTTCACCCCTCCACTTT. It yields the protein CASSSRVGSPLHF.

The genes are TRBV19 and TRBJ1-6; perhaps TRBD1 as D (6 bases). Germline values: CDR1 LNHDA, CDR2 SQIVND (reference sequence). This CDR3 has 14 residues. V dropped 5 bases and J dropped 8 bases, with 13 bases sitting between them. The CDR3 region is CASSLTGRDSPLHF. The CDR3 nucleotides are TGTGCCAGTAGTCTGACAGGCCGAGATTCACCCCTCCACTTT.

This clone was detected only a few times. In DNA form, the CDR3 reads TGCGCCAGCAGCGGCGGATGGAGGGACGAGCAGTACTTC. Protein: CASSGGWRDEQYF. This rearrangement joins TRBV5-1 to TRBJ2-7, with D tentatively TRBD2 (6 bases). Germline CDR1 SGHRS, CDR2 YFSETQ. CDR3 length: 13 residues. Trimming took off 4 bases at V and 5 bases at J, with 13 bases between the two ends.

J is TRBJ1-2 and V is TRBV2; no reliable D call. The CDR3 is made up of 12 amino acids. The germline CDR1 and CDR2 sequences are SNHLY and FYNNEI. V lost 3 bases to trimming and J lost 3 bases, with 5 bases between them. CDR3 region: CASSDVDYGYTF. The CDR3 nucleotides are TGTGCCAGCAGTGACGTCGACTATGGCTACACCTTC.

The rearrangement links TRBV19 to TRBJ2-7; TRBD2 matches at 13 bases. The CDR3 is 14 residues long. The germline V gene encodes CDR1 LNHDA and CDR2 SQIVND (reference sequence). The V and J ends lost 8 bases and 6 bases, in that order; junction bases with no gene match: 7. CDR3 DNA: TGTGCCAGTGGGACTAGCGGGAACTCGGGCGAGCAGTACTTC. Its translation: CASGTSGNSGEQYF.

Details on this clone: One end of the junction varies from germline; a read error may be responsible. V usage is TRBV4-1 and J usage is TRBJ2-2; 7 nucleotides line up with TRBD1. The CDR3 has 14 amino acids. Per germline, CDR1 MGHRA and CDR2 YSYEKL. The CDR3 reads CVSSLGTAPGELFF. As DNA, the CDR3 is TGCGTCAGCAGCCTTGGGACAGCCCCCGGGGAGCTGTTTTTT.

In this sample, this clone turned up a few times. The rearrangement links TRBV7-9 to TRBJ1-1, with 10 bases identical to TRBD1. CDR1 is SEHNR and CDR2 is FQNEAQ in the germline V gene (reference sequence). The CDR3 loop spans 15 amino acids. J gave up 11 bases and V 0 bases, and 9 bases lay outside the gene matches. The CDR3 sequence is CASSLALRGQGSAFF. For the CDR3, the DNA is TGTGCCAGCAGCTTAGCGCTAAGGGGACAGGGGTCGGCTTTCTTT.